Listed here are 19 T cell receptor beta chains from one sample, sequenced in a study of cytomegalovirus exposure and HLA in healthy donors. Primers for the PCR totalled 60 Vbeta and 13 Jbeta. Measured with immunoSEQ multiplex PCR; TCRdb has only the in-frame clones, and not every one. The sample table sets out about 77,000 clones. Input material: PBMCs. The receptors originated from a man in his fifties in good health and CMV-seropositive.

The chain couples TRBV4-1 to TRBJ2-7; tentatively, D is TRBD1 (5 bases). Germline V gene sequence: CDR1 MGHRA, CDR2 YSYEKL. V shed 8 bases and J shed 7 bases, with 18 bases lying between them. CDR3 length: 13 amino acids. In DNA form, the CDR3 reads TGCGCCAGCGGTTGGGGCCCTGCGAGAGAGCAGTACTTC. The encoded protein is CASGWGPAREQYF.

V is TRBV5-4 and J is TRBJ1-3; no firm D call. V was cut by 4 bases and J by 0 bases, with 8 bases left in between. The length of the CDR3 is 14 residues. Germline lookup yields CDR1 SGHNT and CDR2 YYREEE (reference sequence). CDR3 nucleotide sequence: TGTGCCAGCAGCACTGACTTCTCTGGAAACACCATATATTTT. It codes for CASSTDFSGNTIYF.

The chain uses TRBV5-4 and TRBJ2-7; D unresolved. Germline V gives CDR1 SGHNT, CDR2 YYREEE (reference sequence). The CDR3 consists of 14 residues. Trimming removed 4 bases at V and 1 base at J, with 12 bases between. DNA of the CDR3: TGTGCCAGCAGCCCAATGGGCTCTTCCTACGAGCAGTACTTC. Translation: CASSPMGSSYEQYF.

V and J are TRBV19 and TRBJ1-5; TRBD1 is a possible D gene (5 bases). Germline V gene sequence: CDR1 LNHDA, CDR2 SQIVND (reference sequence). V lost 5 bases and J 3 bases, leaving 17 bases between the germline ends. There are 16 residues in the CDR3. The CDR3 is CASSPLGRGNNQPQHF. As DNA, the CDR3 is TGTGCCAGTAGTCCTTTGGGGCGGGGGAACAATCAGCCCCAGCATTTT. The full variable domain, with the rest looked up from reference TRBV19 and TRBJ1-5, is DGGITQSPKYLFRKEGQNVTLSCEQNLNHDAMYWYRQDPGQGLRLIYYSQIVNDFQKGDIAEGYSVSREKKESFPLTVTSAQKNPTAFYLCASSPLGRGNNQPQHFGDGTRLSIL.

This rearrangement joins TRBV6-1 to TRBJ1-5, with 11 bases matching TRBD1. The CDR3 has 15 amino acids. The germline gives CDR1 MNHNS, CDR2 SASEGT. V was clipped by 6 bases and J by 2 bases; unmatched bases: 3. CDR3 region: CASRGTGGGNQPQHF. CDR3 sequence (DNA): TGTGCCAGCAGGGGGACAGGGGGGGGCAATCAGCCCCAGCATTTT.

The J gene is TRBJ2-2, the V gene TRBV4-1; a possible D gene is TRBD2 (6 bases). This CDR3 region has 13 residues. Germline V lookup: CDR1 MGHRA, CDR2 YSYEKL. Trimming pared 6 bases from V and 7 bases from J, leaving 12 bases between. CDR3 nucleotide sequence: TGCGCCAGCAGTACGGGGGTCAGCGGGGAGCTGTTTTTT. As protein: CASSTGVSGELFF.

The V and J genes are TRBV5-4 and TRBJ1-2; D might be TRBD1 (6 bases). Per germline, CDR1 SGHNT and CDR2 YYREEE (reference sequence). V was shortened by 3 bases and J by 4 bases, with 16 bases between the two germline ends. The CDR3 length is 15 residues. In DNA form, the CDR3 reads TGTGCCAGCAGCTCGGAGACACAGGGTAGCTATGGCTACACCTTC. It encodes CASSSETQGSYGYTF.

The chain has TRBV5-1 and TRBJ2-7, with D tentatively TRBD1 (5 bases). The V end was cut by 4 bases, the J end by 4 bases, with 15 bases between. The CDR3 loop spans 14 amino acids. Germline V lookup: CDR1 SGHRS, CDR2 YFSETQ. CDR3 bases: TGCGCCAGCAGCAACCAGGGCGGCTCTTACGAGCAGTACTTC. It yields the protein CASSNQGGSYEQYF.

This chain links TRBV5-1 with TRBJ2-3; 10 bases are shared with TRBD1. Per the germline V gene, CDR1 is SGHRS and CDR2 is YFSETQ. V shed 5 bases and J 6 bases; nucleotides not matched to a gene: 15. This CDR3 is 17 amino acids long. Here the CDR3 DNA reads TGCGCCAGCAGACCGTCCGGGGACAGGGGTATTAAGGATACGCAGTATTTT. Protein: CASRPSGDRGIKDTQYF.

The chain joins TRBV5-5 to TRBJ2-3; D is ambiguous. CDR3 length equals 13 residues. The V end lost 4 bases, the J end lost 1 base, and 7 bases lay between the germline ends. Germline V gene lookup returns CDR1 SGHKS and CDR2 YYEKEE (reference sequence). CDR3 loop: CASSPSGTDTQYF. As DNA, the CDR3 is TGTGCCAGCAGCCCGAGCGGCACAGATACGCAGTATTTT.

V gene TRBV7-2 combines with J gene TRBJ2-3; perhaps TRBD1 as D (6 bases). V shed 3 bases and J shed 6 bases, with 10 bases lying between them. Germline V lookup: CDR1 SGHTA, CDR2 FQGNSA. The CDR3 has 13 amino acids. The CDR3 DNA is TGTGCCAGCAGCTTTTTACAGGGCGATACGCAGTATTTT. Translation: CASSFLQGDTQYF. The whole variable domain, remainder taken from reference TRBV7-2 and TRBJ2-3, is GAGVSQSPSNKVTEKGKDVELRCDPISGHTALYWYRQSLGQGLEFLIYFQGNSAPDKSGLPSDRFSAERTGGSVSTLTIQRTQQEDSAVYLCASSFLQGDTQYFGPGTRLTVL.

The chain uses TRBV5-1 and TRBJ2-7; TRBD2 agrees at 11 bases. The germline gives CDR1 SGHRS, CDR2 YFSETQ. V was pared by 4 bases and J by 1 base, with 4 bases of the junction left unmatched. The CDR3 has 15 residues. The CDR3 coding sequence is TGCGCCAGCAGCGTGGGACTAGCGGCTTCCTACGAGCAGTACTTC. Translation: CASSVGLAASYEQYF.

The chain couples TRBV5-1 to TRBJ1-1; possibly TRBD1 for D (6 bases). CDR1 is SGHRS and CDR2 is YFSETQ in the germline V gene. The V end was cut by 7 bases, the J end by 1 base, with 14 bases between. The CDR3 is 14 amino acids. The CDR3 DNA reads as TGCGCCAGCGCGGAGACAGGTCAGAACACTGAAGCTTTCTTT. Residues: CASAETGQNTEAFF.

The CDR3 nucleotides are TGTGCCAGCAGTGAAAATGTCAGGGGATCAGGAGGCTACACCTTC. It is translated as CASSENVRGSGGYTF. V is TRBV2 and J is TRBJ1-2, with D perhaps matching TRBD1 (6 bases). Germline V gives CDR1 SNHLY, CDR2 FYNNEI. V lost 2 bases to trimming and J lost 8 bases, with 18 bases between them. This CDR3 spans 15 amino acids.

The V gene is TRBV5-1, the J gene TRBJ2-5; 7 nucleotides agree with TRBD1. Trimming took 2 bases from V and 4 from J; bases not matched to a gene: 5. CDR1 and CDR2 (germline): SGHRS, YFSETQ. The CDR3 is 14 residues long. The CDR3, as DNA: TGCGCCAGCAGCTTCGACAGGGAAGGAGAGACCCAGTACTTC. This codes for CASSFDREGETQYF. Combining the CDR3 with reference TRBV5-1 and TRBJ2-5 gives the whole variable domain KAGVTQTPRYLIKTRGQQVTLSCSPISGHRSVSWYQQTPGQGLQFLFEYFSETQRNKGNFPGRFSGRQFSNSRSEMNVSTLELGDSALYLCASSFDREGETQYFGPGTRLLVL.

The chain has TRBV7-2 and TRBJ2-6, with 8 nucleotides matching TRBD1. The CDR3 contains 17 residues. V trimming: 5 bases; J trimming: 0 bases; junction bases outside the gene matches: 6. CDR1 and CDR2 from the germline V gene are SGHTA and FQGNSA. CDR3 coding DNA: TGTGCCAGCAGCGCTGGACAGGGTGTCTCTGGGGCCAACGTCCTGACTTTC. Its protein is CASSAGQGVSGANVLTF.

The chain links TRBV4-2 to TRBJ2-2; perhaps TRBD2 as D (5 bases). Per the germline V gene, CDR1 is LGHNA and CDR2 is YNFKEQ. V lost 1 base to trimming and J lost 7 bases, with 10 bases between them. The CDR3 covers 14 residues. The CDR3 nucleotides read TGTGCCAGCAGCCAAGTCCTACGGGGCGGGGAGCTGTTTTTT. Encoded protein: CASSQVLRGGELFF.

The V gene is TRBV4-2, the J gene TRBJ2-1; TRBD2 matches at 8 bases. V was clipped by 6 bases and J by 1 base; unmatched bases: 8. Germline values: CDR1 LGHNA, CDR2 YNFKEQ. The CDR3 length is 16 residues. CDR3 in amino acids: CASRRERGGSYNEQFF. In DNA form, the CDR3 reads TGTGCCAGCAGACGTGAGCGCGGGGGGTCCTACAATGAGCAGTTCTTC.

The chain couples TRBV6-6 to TRBJ1-1, with TRBD1 identical over 7 bases. After removal of 6 bases from V and 8 bases from J, the junction contained 6 bases not matched to a gene. The CDR3 spans 12 residues. Germline CDR1 is MNHNY and CDR2 is SVGAGI (reference sequence). CDR3 in DNA: TGTGCCAGCAGCCCTACAGGGGCAGAAGCTTTCTTT. It translates to CASSPTGAEAFF.